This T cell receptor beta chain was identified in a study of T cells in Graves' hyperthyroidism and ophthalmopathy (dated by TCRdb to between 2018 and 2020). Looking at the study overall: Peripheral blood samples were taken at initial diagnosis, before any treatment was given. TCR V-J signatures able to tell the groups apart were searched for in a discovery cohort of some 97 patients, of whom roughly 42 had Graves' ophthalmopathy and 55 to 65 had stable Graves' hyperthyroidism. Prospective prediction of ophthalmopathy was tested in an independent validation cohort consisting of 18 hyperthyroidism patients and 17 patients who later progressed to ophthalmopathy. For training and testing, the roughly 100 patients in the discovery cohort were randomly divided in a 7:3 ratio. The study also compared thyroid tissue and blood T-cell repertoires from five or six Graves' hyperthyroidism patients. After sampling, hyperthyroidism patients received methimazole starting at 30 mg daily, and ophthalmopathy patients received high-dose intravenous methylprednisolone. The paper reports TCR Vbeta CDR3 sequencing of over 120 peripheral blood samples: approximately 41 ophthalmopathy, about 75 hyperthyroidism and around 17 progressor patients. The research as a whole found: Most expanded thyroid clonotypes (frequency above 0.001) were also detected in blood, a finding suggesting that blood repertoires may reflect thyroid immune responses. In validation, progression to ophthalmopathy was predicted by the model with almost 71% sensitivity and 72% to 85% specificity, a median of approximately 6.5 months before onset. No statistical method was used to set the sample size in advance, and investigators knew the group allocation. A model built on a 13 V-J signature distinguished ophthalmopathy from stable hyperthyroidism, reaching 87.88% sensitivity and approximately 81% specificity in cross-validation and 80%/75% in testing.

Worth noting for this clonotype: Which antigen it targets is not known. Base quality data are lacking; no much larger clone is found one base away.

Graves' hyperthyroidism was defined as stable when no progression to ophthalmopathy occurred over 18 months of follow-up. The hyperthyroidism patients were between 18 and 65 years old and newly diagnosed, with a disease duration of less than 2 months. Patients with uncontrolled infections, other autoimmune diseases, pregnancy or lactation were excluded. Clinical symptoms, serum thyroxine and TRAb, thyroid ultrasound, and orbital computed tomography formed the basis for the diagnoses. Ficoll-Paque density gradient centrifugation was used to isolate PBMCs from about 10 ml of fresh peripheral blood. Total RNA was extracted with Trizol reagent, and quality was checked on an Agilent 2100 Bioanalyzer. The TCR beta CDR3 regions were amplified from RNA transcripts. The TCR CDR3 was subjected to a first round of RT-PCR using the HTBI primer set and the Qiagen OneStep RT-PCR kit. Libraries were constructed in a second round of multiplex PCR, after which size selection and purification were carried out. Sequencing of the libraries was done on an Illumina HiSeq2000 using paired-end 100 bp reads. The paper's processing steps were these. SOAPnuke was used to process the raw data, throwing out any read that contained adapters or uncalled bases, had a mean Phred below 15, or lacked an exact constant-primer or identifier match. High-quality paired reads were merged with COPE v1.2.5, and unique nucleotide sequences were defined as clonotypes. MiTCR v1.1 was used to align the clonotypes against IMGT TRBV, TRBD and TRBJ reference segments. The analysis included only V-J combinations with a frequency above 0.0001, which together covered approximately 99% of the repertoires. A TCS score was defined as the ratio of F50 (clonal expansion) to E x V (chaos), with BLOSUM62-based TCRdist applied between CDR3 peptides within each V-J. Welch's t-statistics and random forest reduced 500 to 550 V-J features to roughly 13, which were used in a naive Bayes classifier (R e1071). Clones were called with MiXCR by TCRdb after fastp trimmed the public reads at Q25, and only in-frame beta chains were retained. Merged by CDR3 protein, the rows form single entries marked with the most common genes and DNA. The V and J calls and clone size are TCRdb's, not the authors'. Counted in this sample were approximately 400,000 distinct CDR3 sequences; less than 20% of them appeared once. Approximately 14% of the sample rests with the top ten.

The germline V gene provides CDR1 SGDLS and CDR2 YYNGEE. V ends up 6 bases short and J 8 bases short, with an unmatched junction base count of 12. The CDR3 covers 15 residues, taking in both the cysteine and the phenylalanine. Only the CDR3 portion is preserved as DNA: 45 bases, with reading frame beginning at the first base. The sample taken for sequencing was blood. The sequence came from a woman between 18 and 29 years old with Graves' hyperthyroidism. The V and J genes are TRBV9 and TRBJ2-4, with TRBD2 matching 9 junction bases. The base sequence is TGTGCCAGCACGCGGGCGGGAGGGCCGTGGGACATTCAGTACTTC. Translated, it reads CASTRAGGPWDIQYF. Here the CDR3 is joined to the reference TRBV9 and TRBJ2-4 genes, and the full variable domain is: DSGVTQTPKHLITATGQRVTLRCSPRSGDLSVYWYQQSLDQGLQFLIQYYNGEERAKGNILERFSAQQFPDLHSELNLSSLELGDSALYFCASTRAGGPWDIQYFGAGTRLSVL.